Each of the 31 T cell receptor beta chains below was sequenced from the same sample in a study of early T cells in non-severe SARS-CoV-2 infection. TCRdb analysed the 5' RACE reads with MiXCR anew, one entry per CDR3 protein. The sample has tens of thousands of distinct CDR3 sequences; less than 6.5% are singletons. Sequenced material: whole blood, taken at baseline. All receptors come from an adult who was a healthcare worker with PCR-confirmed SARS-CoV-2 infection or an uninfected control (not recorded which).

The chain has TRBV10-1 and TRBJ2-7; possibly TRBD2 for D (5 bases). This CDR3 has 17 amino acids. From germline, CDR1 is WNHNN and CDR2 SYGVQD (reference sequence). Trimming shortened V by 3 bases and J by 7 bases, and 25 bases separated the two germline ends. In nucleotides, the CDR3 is TGCGCCAGCAGTGATTCTGTCGGGGTTGTAGCACCGGGGGAGCAGTACTTC. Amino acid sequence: CASSDSVGVVAPGEQYF.

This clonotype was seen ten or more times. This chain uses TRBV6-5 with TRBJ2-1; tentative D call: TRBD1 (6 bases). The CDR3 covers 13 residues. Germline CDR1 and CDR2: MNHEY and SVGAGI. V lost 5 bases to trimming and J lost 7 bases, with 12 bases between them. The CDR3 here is CASSAQGRNEQFF. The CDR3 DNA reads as TGTGCCAGCAGTGCACAGGGTAGGAATGAGCAGTTCTTC.

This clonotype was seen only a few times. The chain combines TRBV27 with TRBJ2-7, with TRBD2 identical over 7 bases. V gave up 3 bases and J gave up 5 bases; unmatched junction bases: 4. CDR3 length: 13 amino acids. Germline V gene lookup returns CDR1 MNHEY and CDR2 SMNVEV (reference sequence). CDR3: CASSLGLADEQYF. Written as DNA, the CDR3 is TGTGCCAGCAGTTTGGGCCTAGCGGACGAGCAGTACTTC.

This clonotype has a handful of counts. The CDR3 protein is CASSGRGSRSGANVLTF. The CDR3 region has the DNA TGTGCCAGCAGTGGTAGGGGGTCCCGCTCTGGGGCCAACGTCCTGACTTTC. This chain links TRBV6-1 with TRBJ2-6; the D gene is possibly TRBD1 (6 bases). Germline CDR1 reads MNHNS; CDR2 reads SASEGT. V shed 4 bases and J shed 0 bases, with 13 bases lying between them. The CDR3 is made up of 17 amino acids.

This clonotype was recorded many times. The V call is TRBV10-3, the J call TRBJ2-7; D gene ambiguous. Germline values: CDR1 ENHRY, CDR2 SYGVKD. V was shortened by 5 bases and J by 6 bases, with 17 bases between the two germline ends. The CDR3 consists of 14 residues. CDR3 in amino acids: CAISRQAETTEQYF. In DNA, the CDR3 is TGTGCCATCAGTCGGCAGGCCGAAACTACCGAGCAGTACTTC.

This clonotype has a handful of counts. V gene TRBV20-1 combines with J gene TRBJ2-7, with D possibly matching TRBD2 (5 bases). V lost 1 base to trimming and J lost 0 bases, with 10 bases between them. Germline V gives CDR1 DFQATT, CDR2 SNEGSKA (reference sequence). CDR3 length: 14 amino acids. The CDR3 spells CSARVRESSYEQYF. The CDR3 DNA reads TGCAGTGCTAGAGTTAGGGAGAGCTCCTACGAGCAGTACTTC.

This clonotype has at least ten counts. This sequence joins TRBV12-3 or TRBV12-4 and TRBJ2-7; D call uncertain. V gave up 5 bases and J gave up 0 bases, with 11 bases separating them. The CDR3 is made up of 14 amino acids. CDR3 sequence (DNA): TGTGCCAGCAGTACATACCAGAGCTCCTACGAGCAGTACTTC. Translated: CASSTYQSSYEQYF.

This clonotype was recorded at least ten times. The CDR3 region is CASSVDWGQGNEKLFF. In DNA form, the CDR3 reads TGTGCCAGCAGCGTAGACTGGGGACAGGGTAATGAAAAACTGTTTTTT. This chain joins TRBV9 and TRBJ1-4; 9 positions match TRBD1. The V and J ends lost 0 bases and 4 bases, in that order; junction bases with no gene match: 4. This CDR3 contains 16 residues. CDR1 SGDLS and CDR2 YYNGEE come from the germline V gene.

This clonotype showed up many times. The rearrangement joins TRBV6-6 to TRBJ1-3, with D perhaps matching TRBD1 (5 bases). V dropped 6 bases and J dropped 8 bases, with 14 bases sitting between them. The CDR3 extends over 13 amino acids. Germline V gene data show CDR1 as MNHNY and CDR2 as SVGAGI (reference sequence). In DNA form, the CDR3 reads TGTGCCAGCAGACTAGACCAAGGGGACACCATATATTTT. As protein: CASRLDQGDTIYF.

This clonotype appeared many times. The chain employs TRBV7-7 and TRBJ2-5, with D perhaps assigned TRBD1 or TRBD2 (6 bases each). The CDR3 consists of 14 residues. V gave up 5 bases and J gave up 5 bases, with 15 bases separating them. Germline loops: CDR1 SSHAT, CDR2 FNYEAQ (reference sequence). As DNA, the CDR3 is TGTGCCAGCAGCGCCAAGGGGGGTGTGGAGACCCAGTACTTC. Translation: CASSAKGGVETQYF.

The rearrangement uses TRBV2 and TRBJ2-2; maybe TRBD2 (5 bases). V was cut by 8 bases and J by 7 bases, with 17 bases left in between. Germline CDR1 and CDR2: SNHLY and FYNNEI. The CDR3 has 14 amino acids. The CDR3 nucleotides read TGTGCCAGCTCGATCCGGCGGGTGAGCGGGGAGCTGTTTTTT. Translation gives CASSIRRVSGELFF.

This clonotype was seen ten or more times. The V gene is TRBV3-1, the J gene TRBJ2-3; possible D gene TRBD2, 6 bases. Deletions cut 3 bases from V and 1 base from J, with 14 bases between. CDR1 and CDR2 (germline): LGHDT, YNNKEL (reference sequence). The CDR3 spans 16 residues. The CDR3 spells CASSHSWASGTDTQYF. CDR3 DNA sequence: TGTGCCAGCAGCCACTCCTGGGCTAGCGGCACAGATACGCAGTATTTT.

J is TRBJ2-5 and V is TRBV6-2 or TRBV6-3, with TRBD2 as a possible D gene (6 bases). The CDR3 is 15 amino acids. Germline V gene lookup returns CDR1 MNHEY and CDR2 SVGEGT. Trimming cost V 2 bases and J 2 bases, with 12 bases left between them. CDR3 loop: CASSYRLAQQETQYF. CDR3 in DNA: TGTGCCAGCAGTTACAGGCTAGCGCAACAAGAGACCCAGTACTTC.

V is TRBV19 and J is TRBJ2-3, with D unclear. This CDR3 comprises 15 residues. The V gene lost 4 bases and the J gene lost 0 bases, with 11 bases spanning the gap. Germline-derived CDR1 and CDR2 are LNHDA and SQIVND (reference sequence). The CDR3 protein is CASSTEGRSTDTQYF. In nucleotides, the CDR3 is TGTGCCAGTAGTACCGAAGGGCGTAGCACAGATACGCAGTATTTT.

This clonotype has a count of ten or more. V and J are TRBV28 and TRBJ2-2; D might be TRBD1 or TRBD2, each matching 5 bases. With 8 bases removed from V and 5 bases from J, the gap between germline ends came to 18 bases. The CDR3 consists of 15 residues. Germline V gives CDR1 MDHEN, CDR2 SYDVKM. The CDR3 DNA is TGTGCCAGCCCACAGACGAGGGGATATACCGGGGAGCTGTTTTTT. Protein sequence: CASPQTRGYTGELFF.

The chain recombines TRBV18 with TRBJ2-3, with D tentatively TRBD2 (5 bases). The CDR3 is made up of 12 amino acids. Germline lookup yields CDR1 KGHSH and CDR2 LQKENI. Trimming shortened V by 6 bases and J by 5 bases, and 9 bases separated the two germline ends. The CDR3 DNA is TGTGCCAGCTCCCTGGAGGAAGATACGCAGTATTTT. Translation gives CASSLEEDTQYF.

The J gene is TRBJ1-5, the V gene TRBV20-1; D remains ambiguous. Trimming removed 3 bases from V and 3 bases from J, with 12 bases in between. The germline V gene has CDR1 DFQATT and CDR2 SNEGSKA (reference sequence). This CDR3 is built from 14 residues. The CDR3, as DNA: TGCAGTGCTAGGCCGGCTAAAGACAATCAGCCCCAGCATTTT. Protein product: CSARPAKDNQPQHF.

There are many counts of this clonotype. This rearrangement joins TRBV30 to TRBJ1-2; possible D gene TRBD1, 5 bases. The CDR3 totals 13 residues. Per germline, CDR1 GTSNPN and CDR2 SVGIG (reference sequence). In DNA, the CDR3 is TGTGCTGGAGTGGGGCACATTAACTATGGCTACACCTTC. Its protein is CAGVGHINYGYTF. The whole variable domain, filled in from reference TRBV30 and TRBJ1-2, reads SQTIHQWPATLVQPVGSPLSLECTVEGTSNPNLYWYRQAAGRGLQLLFYSVGIGQISSEVPQNLSASRPQDRQFILSSKKLLLSDSGFYLCAGVGHINYGYTFGSGTRLTVV.

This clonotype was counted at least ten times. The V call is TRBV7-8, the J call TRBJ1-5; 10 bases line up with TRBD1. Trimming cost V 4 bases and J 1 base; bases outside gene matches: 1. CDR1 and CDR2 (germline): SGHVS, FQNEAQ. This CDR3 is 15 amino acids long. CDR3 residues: CASSSTGGSNQPQHF. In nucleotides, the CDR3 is TGTGCCAGCAGCTCGACAGGGGGCAGCAATCAGCCCCAGCATTTT.

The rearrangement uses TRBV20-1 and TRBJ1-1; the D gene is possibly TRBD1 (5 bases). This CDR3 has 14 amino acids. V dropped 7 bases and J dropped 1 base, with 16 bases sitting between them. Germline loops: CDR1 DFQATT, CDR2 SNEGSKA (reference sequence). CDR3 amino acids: CSVPRGGPNTEAFF. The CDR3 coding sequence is TGCAGTGTCCCTCGCGGGGGACCGAACACTGAAGCTTTCTTT.

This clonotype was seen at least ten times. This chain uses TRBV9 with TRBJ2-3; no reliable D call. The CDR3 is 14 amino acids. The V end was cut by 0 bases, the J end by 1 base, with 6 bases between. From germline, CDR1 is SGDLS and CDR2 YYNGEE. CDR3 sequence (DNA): TGTGCCAGCAGCGTAGAGGGCGGCACAGATACGCAGTATTTT. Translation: CASSVEGGTDTQYF.

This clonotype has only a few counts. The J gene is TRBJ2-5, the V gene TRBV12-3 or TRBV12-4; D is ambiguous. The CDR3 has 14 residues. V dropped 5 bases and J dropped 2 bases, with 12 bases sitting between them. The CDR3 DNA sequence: TGTGCCAGCAGTATAAGGGATTCGCAAGAGACCCAGTACTTC. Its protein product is CASSIRDSQETQYF.

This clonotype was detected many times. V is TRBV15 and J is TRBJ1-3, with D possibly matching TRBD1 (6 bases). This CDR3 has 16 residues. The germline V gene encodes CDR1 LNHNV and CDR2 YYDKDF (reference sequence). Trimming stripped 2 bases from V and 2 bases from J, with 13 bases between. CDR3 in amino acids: CATSRSAGTPGNTIYF. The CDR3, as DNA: TGTGCCACCAGCAGATCCGCCGGGACACCTGGAAACACCATATATTTT.

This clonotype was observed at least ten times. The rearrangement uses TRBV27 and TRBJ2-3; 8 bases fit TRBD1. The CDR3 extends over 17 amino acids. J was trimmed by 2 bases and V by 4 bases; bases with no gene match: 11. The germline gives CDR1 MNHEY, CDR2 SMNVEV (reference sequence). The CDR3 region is CASSSWGGTGYTDTQYF. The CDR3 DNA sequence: TGTGCCAGCAGTTCCTGGGGCGGGACAGGATACACAGATACGCAGTATTTT.

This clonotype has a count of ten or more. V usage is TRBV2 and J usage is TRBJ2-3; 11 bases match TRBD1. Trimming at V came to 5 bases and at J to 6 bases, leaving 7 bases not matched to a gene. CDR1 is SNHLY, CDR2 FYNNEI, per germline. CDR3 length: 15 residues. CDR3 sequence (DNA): TGTGCCAGCAGTCCGGACAGGGGGCTTTGGGATACGCAGTATTTT. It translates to CASSPDRGLWDTQYF.

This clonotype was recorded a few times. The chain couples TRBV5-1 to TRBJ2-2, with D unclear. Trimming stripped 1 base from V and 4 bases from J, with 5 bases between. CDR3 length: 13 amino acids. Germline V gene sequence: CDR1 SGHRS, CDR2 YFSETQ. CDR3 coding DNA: TGCGCCAGCAGCTTGACAGCCACCGGGGAGCTGTTTTTT. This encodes CASSLTATGELFF.

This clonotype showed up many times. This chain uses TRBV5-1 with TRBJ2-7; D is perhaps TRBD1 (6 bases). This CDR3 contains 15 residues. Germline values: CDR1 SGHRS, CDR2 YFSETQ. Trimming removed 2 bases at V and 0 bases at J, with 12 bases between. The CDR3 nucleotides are TGCGCCAGCAGCTTTTTCCCAGGGGTCTCCTACGAGCAGTACTTC. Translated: CASSFFPGVSYEQYF.

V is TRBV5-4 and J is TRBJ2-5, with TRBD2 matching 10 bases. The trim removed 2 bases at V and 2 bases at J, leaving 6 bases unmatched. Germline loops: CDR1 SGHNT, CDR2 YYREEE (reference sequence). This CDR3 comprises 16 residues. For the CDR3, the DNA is TGTGCCAGCAGCTTAGAGGGACTAGCGATTCAAGAGACCCAGTACTTC. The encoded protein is CASSLEGLAIQETQYF.

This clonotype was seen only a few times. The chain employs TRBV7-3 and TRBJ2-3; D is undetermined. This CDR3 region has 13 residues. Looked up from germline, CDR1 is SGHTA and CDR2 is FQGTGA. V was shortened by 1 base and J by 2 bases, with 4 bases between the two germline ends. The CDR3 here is CASSLRPTDTQYF. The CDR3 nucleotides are TGTGCCAGCAGCTTAAGGCCCACAGATACGCAGTATTTT.

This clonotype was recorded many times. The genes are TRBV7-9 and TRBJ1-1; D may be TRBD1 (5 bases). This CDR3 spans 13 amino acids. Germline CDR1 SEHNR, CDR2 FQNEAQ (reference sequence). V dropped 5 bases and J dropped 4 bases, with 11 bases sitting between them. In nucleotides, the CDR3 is TGTGCCAGCAGCGGGGATGGGGGCACTGAAGCTTTCTTT. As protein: CASSGDGGTEAFF.

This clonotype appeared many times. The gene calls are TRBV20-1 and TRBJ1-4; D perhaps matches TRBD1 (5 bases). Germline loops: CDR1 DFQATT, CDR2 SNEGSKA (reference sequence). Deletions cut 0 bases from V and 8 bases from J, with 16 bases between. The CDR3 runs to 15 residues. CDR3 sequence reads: CSAREPGRRPEKLFF. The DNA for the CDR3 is TGCAGTGCTAGAGAACCGGGACGGAGACCCGAAAAACTGTTTTTT.